This T cell receptor beta chain stems from a study of cytomegalovirus exposure and HLA in healthy donors. General study findings and limits: In vitro data verified a few CMV-associated chains as specific for CMV antigens. The study labeled roughly 160 TCR beta chains cytomegalovirus-associated. Reports credit the classifier with highly specific, highly sensitive diagnosis of cytomegalovirus status.

Clones were read by immunoSEQ multiplex PCR, and TCRdb kept only the in-frame ones, dropping some. The top ten clones hold about 3.1% of a sample with around 55,000 clones, more than 80% of them seen once. A remark on this clone: No antigen is known for it.

Trimming removed 6 bases from V and 8 bases from J; junction bases left unmatched: 14. This CDR3 region has 16 residues. Germline CDR1 LNHDA, CDR2 SQIVND (reference sequence). The sequence came from a man aged 18 to 29 in good health and CMV-seronegative. This chain connects TRBV19 to TRBJ2-1, with 9 bases that match TRBD2. Material: PBMCs. The CDR3 nucleotides read TGTGCCAGTAGGCAAGGGGGTAGCGGGAGAGGGGATGAGCAGTTCTTC. This sequence encodes CASRQGGSGRGDEQFF.